Below are 6 T cell receptor beta chains sequenced from a single sample in a study of T cell responses to AZD1222 COVID-19 vaccine. The method was immunoSEQ multiplex PCR; TCRdb's version includes in-frame clones alone and lacks a portion of them. The repertoire holds some 200,000 clones, with 85% to 90% as singletons. The source was peripheral blood, collected on day 0 of AZD1222 vaccination. All receptors derive from an adult in good health.

V gene TRBV11-1 combines with J gene TRBJ1-5; D uncertain. The germline V gene has CDR1 SGHAT and CDR2 FQDESV (reference sequence). The CDR3 spans 15 residues. V lost 4 bases and J lost 0, with 10 bases in between. The CDR3 DNA reads as TGTGCCAGCAGCTCCGGGATCAATAGCAATCAGCCCCAGCATTTT. Encoded protein: CASSSGINSNQPQHF.

The chain recombines TRBV6-5 with TRBJ1-2; 9 bases agree with TRBD1. Per germline, CDR1 MNHEY and CDR2 SVGAGI. V was clipped by 2 bases and J by 4 bases; unmatched bases: 8. The CDR3 totals 16 residues. The CDR3 DNA reads as TGTGCCAGCAGTTACGCCCTACAGGGGGCACTCTATGGCTACACCTTC. As protein: CASSYALQGALYGYTF.

This chain links TRBV2 with TRBJ2-7, with no clear D. In germline, CDR1 is SNHLY, CDR2 FYNNEI. Trimming took off 6 bases at V and 3 bases at J, with 6 bases between the two ends. CDR3 length: 11 amino acids. The CDR3 DNA sequence: TGTGCCAGCAGGTGGGGCTACGAGCAGTACTTC. This gives the protein CASRWGYEQYF. The full variable domain, in which reference TRBV2 and TRBJ2-7 provide the parts outside the CDR3, is EPEVTQTPSHQVTQMGQEVILRCVPISNHLYFYWYRQILGQKVEFLVSFYNNEISEKSEIFDDQFSVERPDGSNFTLKIRSTKLEDSAMYFCASRWGYEQYFGPGTRLTVT.

This chain connects TRBV2 to TRBJ2-2, with D uncertain. The V end lost 4 bases, the J end lost 5 bases, and 8 bases lay between the germline ends. This CDR3 is 13 amino acids long. Germline values: CDR1 SNHLY, CDR2 FYNNEI. The CDR3 loop is CASSAQRTGELFF. Written as DNA, the CDR3 is TGTGCCAGCAGTGCACAAAGGACCGGGGAGCTGTTTTTT.

The CDR3 nucleotides read TGTGCCAGCAGTTTATCAGGGGGTATCTGGGAAAAACTGTTTTTT. It translates to CASSLSGGIWEKLFF. The chain joins TRBV28 to TRBJ1-4, with 7 bases matching TRBD1. Trimming at V came to 1 base and at J to 8 bases, leaving 7 bases not matched to a gene. CDR1 MDHEN and CDR2 SYDVKM come from the germline V gene. CDR3 length: 15 residues.

This chain joins TRBV28 and TRBJ2-6; the D is unclear. Trimming cost V 1 base and J 1 base, with 5 bases left between them. This CDR3 region has 15 residues. Germline V gene lookup returns CDR1 MDHEN and CDR2 SYDVKM. The CDR3 loop is CASSLYGSGANVLTF. The DNA for the CDR3 is TGTGCCAGCAGTTTATATGGTTCTGGGGCCAACGTCCTGACTTTC. Combining the CDR3 with reference TRBV28 and TRBJ2-6 gives the whole variable domain DVKVTQSSRYLVKRTGEKVFLECVQDMDHENMFWYRQDPGLGLRLIYFSYDVKMKEKGDIPEGYSVSREKKERFSLILESASTNQTSMYLCASSLYGSGANVLTFGAGSRLTVL.